This TCR beta chain was recovered during a study of blood T cell repertoires in COVID-19. Study context: The United States, Italy and Spain supplied acute and convalescent COVID-19 samples. PBMCs, B-cell-depleted T cells, or T cells were the source of the cDNA or gDNA that made up the material.

Per the original methods: The assay estimated nucleated cells by amplifying reference gene primers. Using immunoSEQ multiplex PCR, the repertoire was profiled, and TCRdb retains in-frame clones only, with some absent. The V and J calls and clone size come from that table; D and trimming were worked out from the DNA. Of roughly 320,000 clones listed, roughly 89% are singletons. The CDR3 covers 14 residues. The ends lost 1 base at V and 8 bases at J; junction bases unmatched: 2. Germline-derived CDR1 and CDR2 are MNHEY and SVGAGI. Sequences were obtained from peripheral blood. This clonotype was obtained from a woman in her 30s with COVID-19, enrolled during active disease. V and J are TRBV6-5 and TRBJ1-6, with 7 bases matching TRBD1. The CDR3 DNA reads as TGTGCCAGCAGTTACTACACAGGGGATTCACCCCTCCACTTT. Residues: CASSYYTGDSPLHF.